These 31 T cell receptor beta chains were sequenced from one sample in a study of T cell changes during pregnancy in multiple sclerosis. Assay used: immunoSEQ multiplex PCR; TCRdb lists only in-frame clones, some missing. The data show 65,000 to 85,000 clones, 90% to 95% seen once. The material sequenced was CD4+ T cells from peripheral blood mononuclear cells, taken after pregnancy. These receptor sequences come from a female donor with multiple sclerosis, enrolled in a pregnancy study.

This rearrangement joins TRBV7-8 to TRBJ2-7, with TRBD1 identical over 10 bases. V was pared by 5 bases and J by 0 bases, with 4 bases of the junction left unmatched. This CDR3 spans 15 amino acids. Germline-derived CDR1 and CDR2 are SGHVS and FQNEAQ. CDR3 sequence reads: CASSGRTGGSYEQYF. The CDR3 DNA follows: TGTGCCAGCAGCGGAAGGACAGGGGGCTCCTACGAGCAGTACTTC.

On this clone itself: A read error may account for a junction end that differs from germline. This chain connects TRBV5-8 to TRBJ2-3; the match to TRBD1 covers 11 bases. Looked up from germline, CDR1 is SGHTS and CDR2 is YDEGEE. This CDR3 spans 11 amino acids. The CDR3 DNA reads as TGTGCCAGCAGCTGGACAGGGGGCCTTAGTTTT. Residues: CASSWTGGLSF.

The V call is TRBV5-1, the J call TRBJ2-1, with D perhaps TRBD2 (5 bases). This CDR3 is 13 amino acids long. The V end lost 3 bases, the J end lost 5 bases, and 9 bases lay between the germline ends. The germline gives CDR1 SGHRS, CDR2 YFSETQ. The CDR3 reads CASSSPTNNEQFF. The DNA for the CDR3 is TGCGCCAGCAGCTCCCCGACTAACAATGAGCAGTTCTTC.

This rearrangement joins TRBV5-6 to TRBJ2-2, with D perhaps matching TRBD2 (6 bases). V lost 5 bases, J lost 4 bases, and 12 bases lay in between. The CDR3 length is 14 residues. CDR1 is SGHDT, CDR2 YYEEEE, per germline. CDR3: CASRIAGPTGELFF. The CDR3 coding sequence is TGTGCCAGCAGGATCGCGGGACCCACCGGGGAGCTGTTTTTT. Drawing the rest from reference TRBV5-6 and TRBJ2-2, the complete variable domain is DAGVTQSPTHLIKTRGQQVTLRCSPKSGHDTVSWYQQALGQGPQFIFQYYEEEERQRGNFPDRFSGHQFPNYSSELNVNALLLGDSALYLCASRIAGPTGELFFGEGSRLTVL.

This clone has a single count. The chain combines TRBV6-1 with TRBJ2-1, with D perhaps TRBD2 (6 bases). The germline CDR1 and CDR2 sequences are MNHNS and SASEGT. The CDR3 is made up of 17 amino acids. Trimming took off 1 base at V and 6 bases at J, with 19 bases between the two ends. The CDR3 here is CASSEGSRLVMFNEQFF. The CDR3 bases are TGTGCCAGCAGTGAAGGAAGTCGACTAGTTATGTTCAATGAGCAGTTCTTC.

The genes are TRBV27 and TRBJ1-2; 9 nucleotides align to TRBD1. J lost 2 bases, V lost 3 bases, and 10 bases had no gene match. The germline gives CDR1 MNHEY, CDR2 SMNVEV (reference sequence). This CDR3 is built from 17 residues. The CDR3, as DNA: TGTGCCAGCAGTTTGGGTCCCGTAGGGACAGGGAACTATGGCTACACCTTC. Amino acids: CASSLGPVGTGNYGYTF.

This chain links TRBV11-1 with TRBJ2-7, with D maybe TRBD1 (5 bases). The CDR3 has 13 amino acids. CDR1 and CDR2 (germline): SGHAT, FQDESV (reference sequence). Trimming took off 2 bases at V and 7 bases at J, with 12 bases between the two ends. CDR3 protein: CASSLIGPGEQYF. The CDR3 DNA is TGTGCCAGCAGCTTAATAGGGCCAGGGGAGCAGTACTTC.

A single count supports this clone. This rearrangement joins TRBV5-8 to TRBJ2-7; no clear D gene. The germline CDR1 and CDR2 sequences are SGHTS and YDEGEE. CDR3 length equals 11 residues. V gave up 1 base and J gave up 7 bases, with 6 bases separating them. CDR3 DNA sequence: TGTGCCAGCAGCTTGAACCGGGAGCAGTACTTC. This sequence encodes CASSLNREQYF.

The chain is built from TRBV28 and TRBJ2-7; no reliable D call. Deletions cut 6 bases from V and 6 bases from J, with 12 bases between. CDR1 MDHEN and CDR2 SYDVKM come from the germline V gene. The CDR3 covers 12 residues. The CDR3 nucleotides read TGTGCCAGCAGCCCTGTCCGGAGCGAGCAGTACTTC. Its protein is CASSPVRSEQYF.

J is TRBJ2-5 and V is TRBV6-5, with 8 bases fitting TRBD1. With 4 bases clipped from V and 6 bases from J, the junction kept 13 bases outside the gene matches. This CDR3 spans 16 amino acids. The germline V gene has CDR1 MNHEY and CDR2 SVGAGI. The CDR3 reads CASSWGSGQGKQTQYF. The DNA of the CDR3 is TGTGCCAGCAGTTGGGGGTCAGGACAGGGAAAGCAGACCCAGTACTTC.

The chain has TRBV18 and TRBJ1-1; weak D call: TRBD1 (5 bases). There are 16 residues in the CDR3. The V gene lost 0 bases and the J gene lost 0 bases, with 11 bases spanning the gap. CDR1 is KGHSH and CDR2 is LQKENI in the germline V gene. Written as DNA, the CDR3 is TGTGCCAGCTCACCACCGCCGGGGGGGTTGAACACTGAAGCTTTCTTT. This codes for CASSPPPGGLNTEAFF.

The count of this clone is one. A junction end diverges from the germline sequence, so it may reflect a read error. The DNA of the CDR3 is TGTGCCAGCAGAGAAGGACAGGGGGGTTCCTACAATGAGCAGTTCTTC. This sequence encodes CASREGQGGSYNEQFF. The gene calls are TRBV6-1 and TRBJ2-1, with 10 bases aligning to TRBD1. Germline values: CDR1 MNHNS, CDR2 SASEGT. This CDR3 spans 16 amino acids.

This chain links TRBV4-3 with TRBJ2-7; 8 positions match TRBD2. V lost 0 bases, J lost 2 bases, and 6 bases stayed unmatched. The germline gives CDR1 LGHNA, CDR2 YSLEER. This CDR3 is built from 16 residues. The chain's CDR3 is CASSQDAGGVPYEQYF. CDR3 DNA: TGCGCCAGCAGCCAAGACGCCGGGGGGGTACCCTACGAGCAGTACTTC.

The CDR3 DNA is TGTGCCAGCAGCCGGACTAGCGGGAGCACAGATACGCAGTATTTT. Translation: CASSRTSGSTDTQYF. The rearrangement uses TRBV7-3 and TRBJ2-3, with TRBD2 matching 11 bases. V lost 5 bases to trimming and J lost 0 bases; unmatched junction nucleotides: 1. From germline, CDR1 is SGHTA and CDR2 FQGTGA. CDR3 length equals 15 residues.

V and J are TRBV4-3 and TRBJ2-7; maybe TRBD1 (5 bases). The CDR3 is made up of 14 amino acids. Trimming shortened V by 10 bases and J by 1 base, and 17 bases separated the two germline ends. Germline V gives CDR1 LGHNA, CDR2 YSLEER. The CDR3 DNA reads TGCGCCACTCCAGGGCCCAAAGAGTCCTACGAGCAGTACTTC. It specifies CATPGPKESYEQYF.

This chain joins TRBV5-5 and TRBJ2-7; 11 nucleotides agree with TRBD2. The CDR3 is 16 residues long. V shed 4 bases and J 4 bases; nucleotides not matched to a gene: 10. Germline V gene data show CDR1 as SGHKS and CDR2 as YYEKEE (reference sequence). CDR3 in DNA: TGTGCCAGCAGCATAGGGTTTAGCGGGAGGGCTTACGAGCAGTACTTC. Its translation: CASSIGFSGRAYEQYF.

This clone was counted a single time. This chain uses TRBV5-1 with TRBJ2-1; possible D gene TRBD1, 6 bases. Germline lookup yields CDR1 SGHRS and CDR2 YFSETQ. The CDR3 loop spans 16 amino acids. V dropped 1 base and J dropped 4 bases, with 15 bases sitting between them. The CDR3 loop is CASSLQGQGPYNEQFF. The CDR3 nucleotides read TGCGCCAGCAGCTTGCAGGGCCAGGGGCCGTACAATGAGCAGTTCTTC.

The V call is TRBV18, the J call TRBJ1-2; D is uncertain. Trimming took off 3 bases at V and 2 bases at J, with 7 bases between the two ends. The CDR3 spans 13 residues. Germline V gene data show CDR1 as KGHSH and CDR2 as LQKENI. Here the CDR3 reads CASSPGENYGYTF. CDR3 sequence (DNA): TGTGCCAGCTCACCGGGAGAAAACTATGGCTACACCTTC.

The rearrangement uses TRBV7-2 and TRBJ1-2; TRBD1 matches at 7 bases. Losses at the gene ends were 0 bases for V and 5 bases for J; bases not matched to a gene: 21. CDR3 length: 20 residues. Germline CDR1 SGHTA, CDR2 FQGNSA. As DNA, the CDR3 is TGTGCCAGCAGCTTAGCACGTGGACGGGGACAGCCAAAAGGGGGGTATGGCTACACCTTC. Translating it yields CASSLARGRGQPKGGYGYTF.

The chain combines TRBV28 with TRBJ2-1, with 11 bases matching TRBD1. The CDR3 has 14 amino acids. Germline values: CDR1 MDHEN, CDR2 SYDVKM. J gave up 9 bases and V 6 bases, and 7 bases lay outside the gene matches. CDR3 in DNA: TGTGCCAGCAGCTTGGTGGACAGGGGGCTTGAGCAGTTCTTC. Its translation: CASSLVDRGLEQFF.

The rearrangement joins TRBV15 to TRBJ2-3; D ambiguous. Germline V gene sequence: CDR1 LNHNV, CDR2 YYDKDF (reference sequence). The CDR3 has 14 residues. V lost 5 bases to trimming and J lost 8 bases, with 17 bases between them. In nucleotides, the CDR3 is TGTGCCACCAGCTCCCGAACCACTACTCGTACGCAGTATTTT. Its translation is CATSSRTTTRTQYF.

This clone has a single count. V gene TRBV10-3 combines with J gene TRBJ2-3; 9 nucleotides match TRBD2. With V trimmed by 4 bases and J by 0 bases, 2 bases remained unmatched. Germline CDR1 is ENHRY and CDR2 is SYGVKD. The CDR3 loop spans 15 amino acids. CDR3 region: CAISGLAGSTDTQYF. The CDR3 coding sequence is TGTGCCATCAGTGGCCTAGCGGGGAGCACAGATACGCAGTATTTT.

This rearrangement joins TRBV6-4 to TRBJ2-1; D may be TRBD1 (6 bases). Germline V gene data show CDR1 as MRHNA and CDR2 as SNTAGT. Deletions cut 4 bases from V and 1 base from J, with 11 bases between. CDR3 length: 15 amino acids. CDR3 nucleotides: TGTGCCAGCAGTGTACAGGGAAATTCCTACAATGAGCAGTTCTTC. It translates to CASSVQGNSYNEQFF.

V gene TRBV29-1 combines with J gene TRBJ2-3, with a possible D match to TRBD2 (6 bases). The CDR3 loop spans 14 amino acids. Per the germline V gene, CDR1 is SQVTM and CDR2 is ANQGSEA. Trimming took off 4 bases at V and 2 bases at J, with 13 bases between the two ends. CDR3 region: CSVGRGLNTDTQYF. The CDR3, as DNA: TGCAGCGTTGGCCGGGGACTTAACACAGATACGCAGTATTTT.

V is TRBV19 and J is TRBJ2-3; TRBD1 might be the D (5 bases). The CDR3 loop spans 16 amino acids. Trimming took off 0 bases at V and 2 bases at J, with 12 bases between the two ends. In germline, CDR1 is LNHDA, CDR2 SQIVND (reference sequence). CDR3 DNA sequence: TGTGCCAGTAGTATAGATCAAGGCAGGGCCACAGATACGCAGTATTTT. It encodes CASSIDQGRATDTQYF.

The V call is TRBV28, the J call TRBJ2-3; the match to TRBD1 covers 7 bases. J lost 3 bases, V lost 3 bases, and 6 bases had no gene match. This CDR3 comprises 15 residues. Germline V gives CDR1 MDHEN, CDR2 SYDVKM. For the CDR3, the DNA is TGTGCCAGCAGTTTTTCGAGGGGGCGTACAGATACGCAGTATTTT. This sequence encodes CASSFSRGRTDTQYF.

The rearrangement uses TRBV4-2 and TRBJ2-7; TRBD2 agrees at 8 bases. The CDR3 runs to 17 residues. Germline V gives CDR1 LGHNA, CDR2 YNFKEQ. V lost 4 bases to trimming and J lost 3 bases; unmatched junction nucleotides: 14. The CDR3 DNA is TGTGCCAGCAGCCGATTCCGGGCTAGCGGGTTCGTCTACGAGCAGTACTTC. Translation: CASSRFRASGFVYEQYF.

This rearrangement joins TRBV29-1 to TRBJ1-1, with D unclear. Germline V gene sequence: CDR1 SQVTM, CDR2 ANQGSEA. V was trimmed by 7 bases and J by 2 bases, leaving 11 bases between them. This CDR3 has 12 residues. The CDR3 DNA follows: TGCAGCGCGGTCCTAGCTAACACTGAAGCTTTCTTT. This sequence encodes CSAVLANTEAFF. The full variable domain, with the rest looked up from reference TRBV29-1 and TRBJ1-1, is SAVISQKPSRDICQRGTSLTIQCQVDSQVTMMFWYRQQPGQSLTLIATANQGSEATYESGFVIDKFPISRPNLTFSTLTVSNMSPEDSSIYLCSAVLANTEAFFGQGTRLTVV.

The rearrangement joins TRBV27 to TRBJ2-1, with 12 bases fitting TRBD2. Trimming removed 4 bases from V and 4 bases from J; junction bases left unmatched: 5. CDR1 and CDR2 (germline): MNHEY, SMNVEV (reference sequence). The CDR3 extends over 16 amino acids. Written as DNA, the CDR3 is TGTGCCAGCAGTTCCCTGACTAGCGGGAGATACAATGAGCAGTTCTTC. This codes for CASSSLTSGRYNEQFF.

V usage is TRBV7-3 and J usage is TRBJ2-1; D remains ambiguous. The germline V gene has CDR1 SGHTA and CDR2 FQGTGA. CDR3 length equals 13 residues. V lost 5 bases and J 3 bases, leaving 8 bases between the germline ends. The CDR3 DNA follows: TGTGCCAGCAGCGTAGACTTCTACAATGAGCAGTTCTTC. Translated, it gives CASSVDFYNEQFF.

The chain employs TRBV5-4 and TRBJ2-3, with a tentative D call TRBD2 (5 bases). Trimming took 4 bases from V and 7 from J, leaving 16 bases between them. Germline values: CDR1 SGHNT, CDR2 YYREEE (reference sequence). The CDR3 has 14 residues. The CDR3 loop is CASSPDLAGNTQYF. In DNA, the CDR3 is TGTGCCAGCAGCCCGGACTTAGCCGGGAATACGCAGTATTTT.